This T cell receptor beta chain was identified in a study of Graves' ophthalmopathy and Graves' hyperthyroidism. Findings and caveats of the study: A model of 13 signatures distinguished ophthalmopathy from stable hyperthyroidism at around 91% sensitivity and 65% to 84% specificity. A majority of expanded thyroid clonotypes exceeding 0.001 frequency were likewise present in blood.

Patients were excluded if they had other autoimmune diseases or uncontrolled infections, and likewise if pregnancy or lactation applied. This clonotype was found many times. Antigen specificity is unknown. Investigators amplified TCR beta CDR3 regions from RNA transcripts. First-round RT-PCR used HTBI primers; second-round multiplex PCR followed. TCRdb re-derived calls from the multiplex PCR reads in MiXCR, one entry per CDR3 protein. The sample has around 670,000 distinct CDR3 sequences, about 44% seen once. J gave up 2 bases and V 2 bases, and 5 bases lay outside the gene matches. From germline, CDR1 is SGHTA and CDR2 FQGNSA. CDR3 size: 15 residues.

The V call is TRBV7-2, the J call TRBJ2-7; 8 bases match TRBD1. The sequenced sample was peripheral blood. This clonotype was sampled from an adult man with Graves' ophthalmopathy. CDR3 coding DNA: TGTGCCAGCAGCTTAAGGACAGGGATGACCTACGAGCAGTACTTC. It encodes CASSLRTGMTYEQYF.